A single sample is the source of the 8 T cell receptor beta chains below, sequenced in a study of tumor-infiltrating lymphocytes in oesophageal squamous cell carcinoma. MiXCR, applied by TCRdb to the PCR reads, yields one record per CDR3 protein. This table has 9,500 to 11,000 distinct CDR3 sequences, roughly three fifths appearing once. The source material was esophageal tumor tissue. The receptors originated from a male donor with esophageal squamous cell carcinoma.

In this sample, this clonotype turned up a few times. This chain uses TRBV7-6 with TRBJ2-1, with 7 bases that match TRBD2. Trimming took 3 bases from V and 8 from J; bases not matched to a gene: 10. Germline V gives CDR1 SGHVS, CDR2 FNYEAQ. There are 15 residues in the CDR3. CDR3 nucleotides: TGTGCCAGCAGCTTCTACGGGGAGGGCAGCTATGAGCAGTTCTTC. It translates to CASSFYGEGSYEQFF.

By proportion, this clonotype is medium-sized. The rearrangement uses TRBV12-3 or TRBV12-4 and TRBJ1-5; D ambiguous. CDR3 size: 14 residues. Trimming removed 3 bases from V and 1 base from J, with 7 bases in between. CDR3 region: CASSLTGSNQPQHF. CDR3 DNA: TGTGCCAGCAGTTTGACCGGGAGCAATCAGCCCCAGCATTTT.

This clonotype came up many times. The chain recombines TRBV19 with TRBJ2-3, with 9 bases matching TRBD1. The germline gives CDR1 LNHDA, CDR2 SQIVND (reference sequence). This CDR3 has 15 amino acids. Germline trimming cut 5 bases from V and 0 bases from J; bases unmatched to any gene: 3. The CDR3 protein is CASSGGTGSTDTQYF. The DNA for the CDR3 is TGTGCCAGTAGTGGGGGGACAGGGAGCACAGATACGCAGTATTTT.

The gene calls are TRBV18 and TRBJ2-4; 7 nucleotides line up with TRBD2. The closer fit of TRBJ2-7 to the DNA end suggests the J call may be wrong. CDR1 is KGHSH and CDR2 is LQKENI in the germline V gene. The CDR3 extends over 13 amino acids. The CDR3 DNA sequence: TGTGCCAGCTCACCAGGACTAGGCCACGAGCAGTACTTC. This translates into CASSPGLGHEQYF.

In this sample, this clonotype turned up many times. This likely comes from a read error, as the CDR3 has no conserved phenylalanine or tryptophan at its end. The limits of the CDR3 on the DNA are not certain, so only TCRdb's listed CDR3 is given. The rearrangement links TRBV6-8 to TRBJ2-6; TRBD1, as called in the table, went unchecked against the DNA. Germline lookup yields CDR1 MNHGY and CDR2 SAAAGT. Counting both end residues, the CDR3 totals 11 amino acids. CDR3: CWGNGIRDQDM.

Points on this clonotype: A junction end diverges from the germline sequence, so it may reflect a read error. The rearrangement uses TRBV27 and TRBJ2-4; D might be TRBD2 (6 bases). The V gene's germline CDR1 is MNHEY and CDR2 SMNVEV (reference sequence). This CDR3 has 8 residues. The CDR3 DNA sequence: TGTGCCAGCACTTCCGGGACTTTC. It codes for CASTSGTF.

The gene calls are TRBV7-8 and TRBJ2-5, with TRBD1 matching over 7 bases. The DNA matches TRBJ2-1 better at its end, which makes the J call doubtful. The germline V gene has CDR1 SGHVS and CDR2 FQNEAQ. CDR3 length: 18 amino acids. CDR3 DNA: TGTGCCAGCAGCAAGGGGTACGGGACAGAGACATATTACAATGAGCAGTTCTTC. Amino acid sequence: CASSKGYGTETYYNEQFF.

This clonotype was counted only a few times. The CDR3 coding sequence is TGTGCCAGCAGCGGCGAAGGGGGTAGTAACTACGAGCAGTACTTC. Translation: CASSGEGGSNYEQYF. The V and J genes are TRBV7-9 and TRBJ2-7, with a tentative D call TRBD1 (6 bases). V was shortened by 5 bases and J by 3 bases, with 17 bases between the two germline ends. This CDR3 has 15 residues. Germline values: CDR1 SEHNR, CDR2 FQNEAQ (reference sequence).